Described below is a single T cell receptor beta chain sequence and its context. The antigen is undetermined. The sample contains more than one DNA sequence encoding this CDR3. This sample was taken from a study of cytomegalovirus exposure and HLA in healthy donors. As for the study in general: In a later analysis, the roughly 130 validation repertoires were reported to have used the same platform as the roughly 600 first-cohort repertoires.

The donors were part of the validation cohort, which consisted of under 150 subjects and was separate from the first cohort of about 670 subjects. Study observations and caveats: Overall, approximately 150 TCR beta chains were annotated as cytomegalovirus-associated. Generally TCR sequences proved uncommon, though certain public TCRs appeared in numerous donors.

Method: immunoSEQ multiplex PCR; TCRdb's copy keeps in-frame clones and lacks some. The table lists 200,000 or so clones, around 83% of them singletons. V shed 0 bases, J shed 0 bases, and the junction held 2 bases outside the gene matches. Looked up from germline, CDR1 is MNHNY and CDR2 is SVGAGI (reference sequence). The CDR3 is made up of 16 amino acids. The source of this sequence is a woman aged 30 to 39 in good health and CMV-seropositive. V gene TRBV6-6 combines with J gene TRBJ2-1; 7 bases match TRBD2. Material: PBMCs. In DNA form, the CDR3 reads TGTGCCAGCAGTTACTCGGGCGGGAGCTCCTACAATGAGCAGTTCTTC. Translation: CASSYSGGSSYNEQFF.